These 16 T cell receptor beta chains originate from one sample sequenced in a study of glioma-infiltrating T cells after dendritic cell vaccination. Only in-frame clones appear in the TCRdb table, and some are missing; sequencing was by immunoSEQ multiplex PCR. The sample lists approximately 90,000 clones; under 90% were seen once. The material was blood, obtained before dendritic cell vaccination. All receptors come from a human donor with glioblastoma.

The J gene is TRBJ1-4, the V gene TRBV13; D is ambiguous. Germline V gene sequence: CDR1 PRHDT, CDR2 FYEKMQ (reference sequence). Deletions cut 5 bases from V and 3 bases from J, with 16 bases between. The CDR3 sequence is 16 residues long. This chain's CDR3 is CASSVNVGPANEKLFF. Written as DNA, the CDR3 is TGTGCCAGCAGCGTGAATGTGGGCCCCGCTAATGAAAAACTGTTTTTT.

V and J are TRBV7-3 and TRBJ2-1; a possible D gene is TRBD2 (5 bases). The CDR3 consists of 13 residues. Germline CDR1 reads SGHTA; CDR2 reads FQGTGA. Trimming took off 3 bases at V and 5 bases at J, with 8 bases between the two ends. CDR3 residues: CASSFRGDNEQFF. The CDR3 nucleotides are TGTGCCAGCAGCTTTCGGGGTGACAATGAGCAGTTCTTC.

The chain joins TRBV4-2 to TRBJ1-2; D is ambiguous. The CDR3 has 17 residues. In germline, CDR1 is LGHNA, CDR2 YNFKEQ. Trimming pared 0 bases from V and 2 bases from J, leaving 16 bases between. The CDR3 DNA sequence: TGTGCCAGCAGCCAAGAGGTCCTGTCGGGGATGAACTATGGCTACACCTTC. It translates to CASSQEVLSGMNYGYTF.

Only a few counts were recorded for this clone. The V and J genes are TRBV11-3 and TRBJ1-5; the D gene is possibly TRBD1 (5 bases). The germline V and J ends were trimmed by 5 bases and 0 bases, with 14 bases remaining between them. CDR1 is SGHNT, CDR2 YENEEA, per germline. This CDR3 spans 16 amino acids. The CDR3 nucleotides are TGTGCCAGCAGCGCTGACAGCCTTTATAGCAATCAGCCCCAGCATTTT. This translates into CASSADSLYSNQPQHF.

In regard to this clone: Other DNA sequences of this sample code for an identical CDR3. The chain combines TRBV5-1 with TRBJ1-1, with 8 bases fitting TRBD1. The CDR3 contains 14 residues. Germline CDR1 reads SGHRS; CDR2 reads YFSETQ. V shed 4 bases and J 1 base; nucleotides not matched to a gene: 3. CDR3 sequence: CASSLGTGNTEAFF. The DNA of the CDR3 is TGCGCCAGCAGCCTAGGGACAGGGAACACTGAAGCTTTCTTT.

The V gene is TRBV5-6, the J gene TRBJ1-3; 12 bases fit TRBD1. CDR1 and CDR2 (germline): SGHDT, YYEEEE. The CDR3 loop spans 18 amino acids. J was trimmed by 0 bases and V by 3 bases; bases with no gene match: 7. The CDR3 loop reads CASSYGTGGLFSGNTIYF. CDR3 DNA: TGTGCCAGCAGCTACGGGACAGGGGGCCTCTTCTCTGGAAACACCATATATTTT.

The V and J genes are TRBV21-1 and TRBJ1-2; the table's D call, TRBD1, has no DNA check behind it. TRBV21-1 is flagged as a pseudogene. The CDR3 totals 12 residues. CDR3 sequence reads: CASPTRIYGYTF. The CDR3, as DNA: TGTGCCAGCCCCACAAGAATCTATGGCTACACCTTC.

The genes are TRBV30 and TRBJ2-3, with D perhaps TRBD2 (6 bases). Germline CDR1 is GTSNPN and CDR2 is SVGIG (reference sequence). Trimming stripped 0 bases from V and 5 bases from J, with 21 bases between. The CDR3 has 17 residues. The CDR3 DNA sequence: TGTGCCTGGAGTGTACAGGTGGGGACTCCGCTTAGAGATACGCAGTATTTT. Its translation is CAWSVQVGTPLRDTQYF.

The V and J genes are TRBV5-5 and TRBJ1-3, with a weak D call TRBD1 (6 bases). Trimming took 3 bases from V and 1 from J, leaving 8 bases between them. Germline V gene sequence: CDR1 SGHKS, CDR2 YYEKEE (reference sequence). This CDR3 has 14 residues. CDR3 residues: CASSWTVSGNTIYF. In DNA, the CDR3 is TGTGCCAGCAGCTGGACAGTATCTGGAAACACCATATATTTT.

This chain links TRBV7-2 with TRBJ2-7; 8 nucleotides match TRBD1. V shed 6 bases and J 3 bases; nucleotides not matched to a gene: 7. The germline V gene has CDR1 SGHTA and CDR2 FQGNSA. The CDR3 sequence is 14 residues long. The chain's CDR3 is CASSLDRVVYEQYF. The CDR3 coding sequence is TGTGCCAGCAGTTTGGACAGGGTGGTCTACGAGCAGTACTTC. Combining the CDR3 with reference TRBV7-2 and TRBJ2-7 gives the whole variable domain GAGVSQSPSNKVTEKGKDVELRCDPISGHTALYWYRQSLGQGLEFLIYFQGNSAPDKSGLPSDRFSAERTGGSVSTLTIQRTQQEDSAVYLCASSLDRVVYEQYFGPGTRLTVT.

The chain carries TRBV2 and TRBJ2-5, with TRBD1 matching over 11 bases. The J call could be wrong; TRBJ2-7 is a better fit for the DNA end. This CDR3 has 16 residues. Germline loops: CDR1 SNHLY, CDR2 FYNNEI. The CDR3 DNA follows: TGTGCCAGCAGTGACTACTCCGGGACAGGGGGATACGAGCAGTACTTC. This translates into CASSDYSGTGGYEQYF.

The chain uses TRBV7-7 and TRBJ2-5, with 11 bases identical to TRBD1. The CDR3 has 15 residues. J was trimmed by 5 bases and V by 5 bases; bases with no gene match: 7. Germline values: CDR1 SSHAT, CDR2 FNYEAQ (reference sequence). The CDR3 loop is CASSRDRGVGETQYF. As DNA, the CDR3 is TGTGCCAGCAGCCGGGACAGGGGGGTTGGGGAGACCCAGTACTTC.

The chain is built from TRBV7-6 and TRBJ2-1, with 8 bases matching TRBD2. The trim removed 4 bases at V and 6 bases at J, leaving 8 bases unmatched. Germline V gene sequence: CDR1 SGHVS, CDR2 FNYEAQ. CDR3 length: 15 residues. In DNA form, the CDR3 reads TGTGCCAGCAGCTCCACGGGACTAGTACCCAATGAGCAGTTCTTC. Translated: CASSSTGLVPNEQFF.

This rearrangement joins TRBV9 to TRBJ1-2, with TRBD1 identical over 12 bases. V trimming: 0 bases; J trimming: 7 bases; junction bases outside the gene matches: 7. This CDR3 spans 16 amino acids. Germline V gives CDR1 SGDLS, CDR2 YYNGEE. CDR3 in amino acids: CASSVDSGDRGLGYTF. CDR3 DNA sequence: TGTGCCAGCAGCGTAGATTCAGGGGACAGGGGGCTTGGCTACACCTTC.

The V and J genes are TRBV5-1 and TRBJ2-5; 10 bases match TRBD2. The V gene's germline CDR1 is SGHRS and CDR2 YFSETQ. The CDR3 contains 15 residues. Trimming took 2 bases from V and 2 from J; bases not matched to a gene: 3. The CDR3 here is CASSLDSGGQETQYF. The CDR3 coding sequence is TGCGCCAGCAGCTTAGATAGCGGGGGGCAAGAGACCCAGTACTTC.

The CDR3 DNA reads TGTGCCAGCAGCCCTCCGACAGGGCGGGTGAACACTGAAGCTTTCTTT. Residues: CASSPPTGRVNTEAFF. The chain couples TRBV7-9 to TRBJ1-1, with 7 positions matching TRBD1. Trimming removed 5 bases from V and 0 bases from J; junction bases left unmatched: 9. The CDR3 is 16 amino acids. Looked up from germline, CDR1 is SEHNR and CDR2 is FQNEAQ (reference sequence).